These 30 T cell receptor beta chains came from one sample sequenced in a study of identical twins. MiXCR was run by TCRdb on the 5' RACE reads, yielding one entry per CDR3 protein. The sample carries 400,000 to 500,000 distinct CDR3 sequences, approximately 18% recorded once. Material: naive T cells sorted from blood. These TCRs come from a middle-aged man in good health.

In this sample, this clonotype turned up many times. The V and J genes are TRBV12-3 or TRBV12-4 and TRBJ2-2; tentatively, D is TRBD1 (5 bases). V lost 0 bases and J 4 bases, leaving 9 bases between the germline ends. CDR3 length equals 15 residues. The CDR3 region is CASSLAGPGTGELFF. The DNA for the CDR3 is TGTGCCAGCAGTTTAGCGGGGCCAGGCACCGGGGAGCTGTTTTTT.

This clonotype was seen at least ten times. The rearrangement joins TRBV5-1 to TRBJ1-5, with a weak D call TRBD1 (5 bases). The CDR3 consists of 13 residues. Germline CDR1 SGHRS, CDR2 YFSETQ. V lost 0 bases and J lost 6, with 7 bases in between. CDR3 sequence reads: CASSLAGGQPQHF. As DNA, the CDR3 is TGCGCCAGCAGCTTGGCCGGGGGTCAGCCCCAGCATTTT.

As concerns this clonotype: It may be a read error: a sequence one base away is much more abundant. The DNA is left out, because the CDR3 cannot be placed on it with certainty; the CDR3 is given as TCRdb lists it. The CDR3 loop reads CSVGFGPGDQPQHF. The J gene is TRBJ1-5, the V gene TRBV29-1; the listed D gene, TRBD1, was not tested against the DNA. The CDR3 region is 14 residues in length, termini included. Germline CDR1 and CDR2: SQVTM and ANQGSEA.

This chain links TRBV20-1 with TRBJ2-7; 7 bases match TRBD1. Germline CDR1 and CDR2: DFQATT and SNEGSKA (reference sequence). The CDR3 spans 14 residues. J lost 7 bases, V lost 2 bases, and 11 bases had no gene match. The CDR3: CSARTGTAELEQYF. In DNA, the CDR3 is TGCAGTGCTAGAACAGGGACAGCCGAGTTAGAGCAGTACTTC.

V usage is TRBV10-2 and J usage is TRBJ1-1, with a weak D call TRBD1 (5 bases). The CDR3 has 13 amino acids. CDR1 and CDR2 from the germline V gene are WSHSY and SAAADI. Trimming shortened V by 4 bases and J by 4 bases, and 10 bases separated the two germline ends. The CDR3 here is CASSVGVATEAFF. The CDR3 nucleotides read TGCGCCAGCAGTGTGGGGGTTGCCACTGAAGCTTTCTTT.

The gene calls are TRBV2 and TRBJ2-7; possibly TRBD1 or TRBD2 for D (5 bases each). CDR3 length equals 14 residues. Germline V gene lookup returns CDR1 SNHLY and CDR2 FYNNEI. The V gene lost 5 bases and the J gene lost 6 bases, with 17 bases spanning the gap. CDR3 coding DNA: TGTGCCAGCAGTCCCGGGACGTCCTGGGGCGAGCAGTACTTC. As protein: CASSPGTSWGEQYF.

The chain uses TRBV4-3 and TRBJ2-1; the D gene is possibly TRBD2 (6 bases). This CDR3 region has 17 residues. The germline V gene encodes CDR1 LGHNA and CDR2 YSLEER. Deletions cut 0 bases from V and 2 bases from J, with 14 bases between. CDR3 bases: TGCGCCAGCAGCCAAGATCGCCCCCAGCGGGCCTACAATGAGCAGTTCTTC. Translation gives CASSQDRPQRAYNEQFF.

This clonotype was counted many times. The rearrangement uses TRBV29-1 and TRBJ2-1; TRBD2 agrees at 10 bases. Trimming removed 7 bases from V and 7 bases from J; junction bases left unmatched: 10. Germline V CDR1 and CDR2: SQVTM, ANQGSEA. The CDR3 is 14 amino acids. As DNA, the CDR3 is TGCAGCGCCTGGACCCTAGCGGGGGCTAATGAGCAGTTCTTC. It specifies CSAWTLAGANEQFF.

This sequence joins TRBV28 and TRBJ2-3; D uncertain. This CDR3 is built from 16 residues. The ends were cut back, 5 bases at V and 2 bases at J, with 17 bases in the middle. Looked up from germline, CDR1 is MDHEN and CDR2 is SYDVKM. The CDR3 is CASSPVNRDFTDTQYF. Written as DNA, the CDR3 is TGTGCCAGCAGTCCCGTAAACAGAGACTTCACAGATACGCAGTATTTT.

The chain combines TRBV13 with TRBJ1-5; no reliable D call. The CDR3 runs 14 residues. V lost 3 bases and J lost 2, with 8 bases in between. The germline V gene encodes CDR1 PRHDT and CDR2 FYEKMQ (reference sequence). The DNA of the CDR3 is TGTGCCAGCAGCTTTCGCCCAGGCAATCAGCCCCAGCATTTT. Encoded protein: CASSFRPGNQPQHF.

In this sample, this clonotype turned up many times. The gene calls are TRBV6-1 and TRBJ2-7; D might be TRBD1 or TRBD2, each matching 5 bases. Germline values: CDR1 MNHNS, CDR2 SASEGT. V gave up 6 bases and J gave up 1 base, with 16 bases separating them. The CDR3 is 15 amino acids. In DNA form, the CDR3 reads TGTGCCAGCAGCCCCACCCGGGACCCATCCTACGAGCAGTACTTC. Its protein product is CASSPTRDPSYEQYF.

This clonotype was counted ten times or more. The CDR3 DNA reads as TGTGCCAGCAGTGCCTCTAGCGGGGGGGGCAATGAGCAGTTCTTC. Translating it yields CASSASSGGGNEQFF. The rearrangement links TRBV2 to TRBJ2-1; 12 bases are shared with TRBD2. The ends lost 4 bases at V and 6 bases at J; junction bases unmatched: 4. The CDR3 has 15 residues. CDR1 and CDR2 from the germline V gene are SNHLY and FYNNEI.

The chain couples TRBV11-2 to TRBJ2-7, with D tentatively TRBD1 (5 bases). The CDR3 has 12 residues. Germline CDR1 reads SGHAT; CDR2 reads FQNNGV. Trimming left V 6 bases short and J 2 bases short, with 8 bases between. Written as DNA, the CDR3 is TGTGCCAGCAGTCCAGGGACCTACGAGCAGTACTTC. Translated: CASSPGTYEQYF.

V gene TRBV20-1 combines with J gene TRBJ2-7; 8 bases map to TRBD1. V lost 4 bases, J lost 5 bases, and 10 bases stayed unmatched. Germline V CDR1 and CDR2: DFQATT, SNEGSKA (reference sequence). There are 14 residues in the CDR3. The DNA for the CDR3 is TGCAGTGCTAAAAGGCCAGACAGGGGAAACGAGCAGTACTTC. It codes for CSAKRPDRGNEQYF.

This clonotype was observed many times. The chain has TRBV12-3 or TRBV12-4 and TRBJ2-3; 7 bases match TRBD1. This CDR3 region has 14 residues. V lost 6 bases to trimming and J lost 3 bases; unmatched junction nucleotides: 6. Here the CDR3 reads CASSDRAGTDTQYF. The CDR3 coding sequence is TGTGCCAGCAGCGACAGGGCAGGTACAGATACGCAGTATTTT.

This clonotype has a count of ten or more. The rearrangement joins TRBV15 to TRBJ2-6; the D is unclear. Trimming stripped 0 bases from V and 0 bases from J, with 9 bases between. CDR3 length: 17 amino acids. Looked up from germline, CDR1 is LNHNV and CDR2 is YYDKDF (reference sequence). The CDR3 spells CATSREEIHSGANVLTF. The CDR3 DNA is TGTGCCACCAGCAGAGAGGAAATTCACTCTGGGGCCAACGTCCTGACTTTC. Together with reference TRBV15 and TRBJ2-6, the CDR3 gives the full variable domain: DAMVIQNPRYQVTQFGKPVTLSCSQTLNHNVMYWYQQKSSQAPKLLFHYYDKDFNNEADTPDNFQSRRPNTSFCFLDIRSPGLGDTAMYLCATSREEIHSGANVLTFGAGSRLTVL.

V usage is TRBV20-1 and J usage is TRBJ2-7; tentative D call: TRBD1 (6 bases). V was pared by 6 bases and J by 2 bases, with 17 bases between. The germline V gene has CDR1 DFQATT and CDR2 SNEGSKA (reference sequence). This CDR3 region has 14 residues. CDR3: CSARPGQGPYEQYF. CDR3 sequence (DNA): TGCAGTGCCCGTCCGGGGCAGGGGCCCTACGAGCAGTACTTC.

The V call is TRBV20-1, the J call TRBJ2-7, with 9 bases that match TRBD1. The CDR3 extends over 15 amino acids. V was pared by 7 bases and J by 2 bases, with 12 bases of the junction left unmatched. Germline assignment: CDR1 DFQATT and CDR2 SNEGSKA (reference sequence). CDR3 in amino acids: CSVTRWDRDAYEQYF. CDR3 nucleotide sequence: TGCAGTGTCACGAGGTGGGACAGGGACGCCTACGAGCAGTACTTC.

The chain uses TRBV25-1 and TRBJ2-3; no clear D. From germline, CDR1 is MGHDK and CDR2 SYGVNS. This CDR3 is 18 amino acids long. Trimming left V 2 bases short and J 2 bases short, with 20 bases between. The CDR3 protein is CASSERPPGKAFTDTQYF. For the CDR3, the DNA is TGTGCCAGCAGTGAAAGACCCCCCGGAAAGGCCTTCACAGATACGCAGTATTTT. The variable domain in full, with the rest retrieved from reference TRBV25-1 and TRBJ2-3, is EADIYQTPRYLVIGTGKKITLECSQTMGHDKMYWYQQDPGMELHLIHYSYGVNSTEKGDLSSESTVSRIRTEHFPLTLESARPSHTSQYLCASSERPPGKAFTDTQYFGPGTRLTVL.

This clonotype was picked up a small number of times. The chain couples TRBV3-1 to TRBJ2-7, with 13 bases aligning to TRBD2. Germline lookup yields CDR1 LGHDT and CDR2 YNNKEL (reference sequence). The CDR3 extends over 16 amino acids. V was clipped by 4 bases and J by 4 bases; unmatched bases: 7. CDR3 protein: CASSLRTSGRLYEQYF. CDR3 in DNA: TGTGCCAGCAGCCTCCGGACTAGCGGGAGACTTTACGAGCAGTACTTC.

This clonotype was counted between two and nine times. The V gene is TRBV5-5, the J gene TRBJ2-1; 8 nucleotides line up with TRBD2. Germline CDR1 is SGHKS and CDR2 is YYEKEE (reference sequence). Unmatched junction bases numbered 15, after V lost 6 bases and J lost 7 bases. This CDR3 has 16 amino acids. CDR3 DNA sequence: TGTGCCAGCAACCTTTTGGAGCGGGAGCGGAGAAATGAGCAGTTCTTC. The encoded protein is CASNLLERERRNEQFF.

The genes are TRBV15 and TRBJ2-5; 7 bases map to TRBD1. The germline CDR1 and CDR2 sequences are LNHNV and YYDKDF (reference sequence). The CDR3 consists of 15 residues. V trimming: 0 bases; J trimming: 5 bases; junction bases outside the gene matches: 6. The CDR3 nucleotides read TGTGCCACCAGCAGAGATTACGGGACAGTGGAGACCCAGTACTTC. Protein sequence: CATSRDYGTVETQYF.

The chain is built from TRBV4-2 and TRBJ2-5; D unresolved. Germline V lookup: CDR1 LGHNA, CDR2 YNFKEQ. CDR3 length: 16 amino acids. The V and J ends lost 0 bases and 2 bases respectively, with 13 bases between them. The CDR3 protein is CASSQESPVRQETQYF. Written as DNA, the CDR3 is TGTGCCAGCAGCCAAGAATCCCCAGTAAGACAAGAGACCCAGTACTTC.

The genes are TRBV6-1 and TRBJ1-4, with D possibly matching TRBD1 (5 bases). Germline-derived CDR1 and CDR2 are MNHNS and SASEGT. Trimming pared 5 bases from V and 0 bases from J, leaving 10 bases between. CDR3 length: 15 amino acids. CDR3 amino acids: CASSRGLATNEKLFF. For the CDR3, the DNA is TGTGCCAGCAGTAGGGGACTAGCAACTAATGAAAAACTGTTTTTT.

This clonotype was seen many times. The rearrangement joins TRBV5-5 to TRBJ2-1, with D perhaps TRBD2 (6 bases). The CDR3 spans 14 residues. In germline, CDR1 is SGHKS, CDR2 YYEKEE (reference sequence). V gave up 6 bases and J gave up 6 bases, with 16 bases separating them. CDR3 loop: CASNNVGGSNEQFF. The CDR3 bases are TGTGCCAGCAATAATGTGGGGGGAAGCAATGAGCAGTTCTTC.

V is TRBV4-2 and J is TRBJ2-3; D uncertain. The CDR3 extends over 13 amino acids. CDR1 and CDR2 (germline): LGHNA, YNFKEQ. V was cut by 4 bases and J by 6 bases, with 11 bases left in between. The CDR3 coding sequence is TGTGCCAGCAGCCCACACAACAGTGATACGCAGTATTTT. This sequence encodes CASSPHNSDTQYF.

This clonotype was detected only a few times. CDR3 region: CASSVIGTQAFF. The CDR3 DNA follows: TGCGCCAGCAGCGTAATAGGGACACAAGCTTTCTTT. V and J are TRBV10-1 and TRBJ1-1, with D possibly being TRBD1 (6 bases). This CDR3 comprises 12 residues. The germline gives CDR1 WNHNN, CDR2 SYGVQD (reference sequence). Between the trimmed V and J ends, which lost 6 bases and 9 bases, there was a span of 14 bases.

This clonotype was seen more than once but under ten times. J is TRBJ2-3 and V is TRBV20-1; 12 nucleotides match TRBD2. The CDR3 has 15 amino acids. Trimming cost V 3 bases and J 4 bases; bases outside gene matches: 5. Germline CDR1 DFQATT, CDR2 SNEGSKA (reference sequence). The CDR3 loop reads CSARPSGRVPDTQYF. The CDR3, as DNA: TGCAGTGCTAGGCCTAGCGGGAGGGTCCCAGATACGCAGTATTTT.

The chain employs TRBV10-3 and TRBJ2-7; a possible D gene is TRBD2 (6 bases). This CDR3 comprises 12 residues. V lost 10 bases to trimming and J lost 2 bases, with 12 bases between them. The germline gives CDR1 ENHRY, CDR2 SYGVKD. CDR3 residues: CANGGVAYEQYF. CDR3 DNA: TGTGCCAATGGAGGGGTGGCCTACGAGCAGTACTTC.

The chain is built from TRBV27 and TRBJ2-5; 7 bases line up with TRBD2. With V trimmed by 6 bases and J by 2 bases, 9 bases remained unmatched. In germline, CDR1 is MNHEY, CDR2 SMNVEV (reference sequence). The CDR3 runs to 15 residues. CDR3 nucleotides: TGTGCCAGCAGGGTCGGGAGGCTGAATCAAGAGACCCAGTACTTC. Translated, it gives CASRVGRLNQETQYF.